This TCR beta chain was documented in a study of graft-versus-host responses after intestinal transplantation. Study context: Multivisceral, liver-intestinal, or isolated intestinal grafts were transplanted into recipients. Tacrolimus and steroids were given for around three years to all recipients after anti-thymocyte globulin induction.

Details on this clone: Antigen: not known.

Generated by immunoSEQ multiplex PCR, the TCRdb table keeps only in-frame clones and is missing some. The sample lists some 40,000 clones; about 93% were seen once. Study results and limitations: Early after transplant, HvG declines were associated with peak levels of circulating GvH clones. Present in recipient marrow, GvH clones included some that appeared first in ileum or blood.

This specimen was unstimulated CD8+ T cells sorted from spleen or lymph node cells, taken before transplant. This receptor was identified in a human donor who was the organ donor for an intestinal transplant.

The CDR3 DNA reads TGTGCCAGCAGCGGGGGTAGCTCCTACGAGCAGTACTTC. It encodes CASSGGSSYEQYF. The chain has TRBV27 and TRBJ2-7, with D maybe TRBD2 (6 bases). CDR1 and CDR2 (germline): MNHEY, SMNVEV (reference sequence). Trimming stripped 6 bases from V and 0 bases from J, with 9 bases between. The CDR3 totals 13 residues.